The text below deals with one TCR beta chain. Only patients with CD8+CD57+ cell expansion on flow cytometry were chosen for sequencing. There was no therapy given to any patient before the blood sampling took place. The TCR beta profiling, which covered VDJ combination and CDR3 sequence, was carried out using genomic DNA as the template. One entry per CDR3 protein, called by TCRdb with MiXCR from the reads. There are more than 150,000 distinct CDR3 sequences in the sample; roughly half occur only once, and around 8.8% lies in the top ten. Germline V CDR1 and CDR2: MNHNS, SASEGT. V dropped 3 bases and J dropped 2 bases, with 8 bases sitting between them. The CDR3 loop spans 13 amino acids. These data come from a study of CD8+CD57+ T cells in acquired aplastic anemia. Study summary: The mean DNA yield obtained from sorted CD4+ and CD8+ cells came to around 3 ug.

The gene calls are TRBV6-1 and TRBJ2-7; maybe TRBD2 (6 bases). The sequenced sample was sorted CD4+, CD8+, or CD8+CD57+ T cells (not recorded which) from PBMCs. This TCR came from a human donor with aplastic anemia. This chain's CDR3 is CASSDGGTYEQYF. The CDR3 coding sequence is TGTGCCAGCAGTGATGGAGGGACCTACGAGCAGTACTTC.